This T cell receptor (beta chain) is drawn from a study of shared T cell receptors in the human thymus. The CDR3 sequence is 16 residues long. Per the germline V gene, CDR1 is SGHVS and CDR2 is FQNEAQ. V lost 5 bases and J 5 bases, leaving 18 bases between the germline ends. Clones were sequenced by immunoSEQ multiplex PCR, and TCRdb holds only the in-frame ones, with some missing. The sample holds about 660,000 clones, more than 75% seen once. The sample also formed part of further work on human thymus T cells. That source reports: Corrective cardiac surgery supplied the resected thymus tissue.

The sample comprised thymocytes. This TCR came from a boy in the first two years of life with a congenital heart defect. The chain joins TRBV7-8 to TRBJ1-4; maybe TRBD1 (5 bases). CDR3 region: CASSPGGGRANEKLFF. DNA for the CDR3: TGTGCCAGCAGCCCCGGGGGGGGACGGGCAAATGAAAAACTGTTTTTT.